This TCR beta chain was recorded in a study of CD8 T cells in Susac syndrome (dated by TCRdb to between 2018 and 2021). With regard to the full study: Repertoire sequencing was used to test whether CD8+ T cell activation and differentiation in Susac syndrome was antigen driven. The clonality of the CD8+ T cell repertoire was compared across about a dozen healthy donors, some 14 Susac syndrome patients and 15 multiple sclerosis patients. Broader findings and caveats from the paper: The number of individuals in the TCR sequencing and HLA analysis was recognized as being relatively small.

Regarding this clonotype: Its antigen is currently not known. No base quality information exists; no much larger clone differs at one position.

Peripheral blood CD8+ and CD4+ T cells from healthy donors, Susac syndrome patients and multiple sclerosis patients were profiled by high-throughput TCR beta sequencing. Multiple sclerosis controls were treatment-naive patients with stable or active relapsing-remitting disease fulfilling revised McDonald criteria. Bulk CD8+ and CD4+ T cells were purified by magnetic negative isolation, while CD8+ TEMRA cells were enriched using FACS. Blood was collected in EDTA tubes and processed within 24 hours, with PBMCs isolated through density gradient centrifugation. PBMCs intended for TCR sequencing were cryopreserved in liquid nitrogen and thawed later in a water bath at 37 degrees C. The sorted or isolated CD4+, CD8+ and CD8+ TEMRA cells reached a purity of at least 90%. RNA was extracted with the RNeasy kit and about 0.5 to 1 ug was reverse transcribed using random hexamers. The immunoSEQ multiplex PCR assay, covering 54 Vbeta and 13 Jbeta segments, was used to amplify TCR beta CDR3 regions. PCR amplification bias was corrected by using a synthetic template baseline for primer optimization and computational correction. In the authors' own workflow: Only productive sequences were kept, with reads annotated to V, D and J genes according to IMGT and analyzed in immunoSEQ Analyzer. Clonality was computed as one minus Shannon entropy normalized by log2 of the number of productive unique sequences. For each patient and control, public and private clones were evaluated among the 100 most prevalent clones. A clone was defined as Susac-specific if it was absent from the healthy and MS cohorts, from over a thousand published viral clones and from other ImmuneACCESS disease sequences. The public reads were reprocessed in TCRdb via fastp at Q25 and MiXCR, keeping in-frame beta chains. Rows are combined by CDR3 protein, so each entry shows the most common genes and DNA. It is TCRdb's table, rather than the study itself, that gives the V and J calls and clone size. The sample data list some 300,000 distinct CDR3 sequences, and 65% to 90% of these were observed just once. The ten largest clones add up to approximately 0.2% of the sample.

The origin of this receptor is a human donor with multiple sclerosis. Specimen: CD8+ T cells from PBMCs.

Here is the DNA: TGTGCCAGCAGTCTACGCCAGGACAGGGATCCGATTGTGCCCTACGAGCAGTACTTC. It codes for CASSLRQDRDPIVPYEQYF. This chain joins TRBV27 to TRBJ2-7, with 8 bases aligning to TRBD1. According to the germline V gene (reference sequence), CDR1 reads MNHEY and CDR2 reads SMNVEV. The CDR3, cysteine through phenylalanine, is 19 amino acids long. The DNA shown is the 57-base CDR3, in frame from base 1. The germline V end is reduced by 5 bases and the J end by 2 bases; junction bases left unmatched: 20.